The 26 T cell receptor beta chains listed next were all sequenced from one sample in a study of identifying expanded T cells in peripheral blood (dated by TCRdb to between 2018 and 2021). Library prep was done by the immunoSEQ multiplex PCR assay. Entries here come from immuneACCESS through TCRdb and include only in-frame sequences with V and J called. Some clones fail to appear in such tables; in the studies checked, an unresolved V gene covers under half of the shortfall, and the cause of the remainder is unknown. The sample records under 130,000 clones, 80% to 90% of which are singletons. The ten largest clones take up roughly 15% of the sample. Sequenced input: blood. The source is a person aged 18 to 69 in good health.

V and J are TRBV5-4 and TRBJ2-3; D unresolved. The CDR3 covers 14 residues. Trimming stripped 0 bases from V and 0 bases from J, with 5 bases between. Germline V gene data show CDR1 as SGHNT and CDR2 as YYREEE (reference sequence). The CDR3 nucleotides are TGTGCCAGCAGCTTGGAAACTAGCACAGATACGCAGTATTTT. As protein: CASSLETSTDTQYF.

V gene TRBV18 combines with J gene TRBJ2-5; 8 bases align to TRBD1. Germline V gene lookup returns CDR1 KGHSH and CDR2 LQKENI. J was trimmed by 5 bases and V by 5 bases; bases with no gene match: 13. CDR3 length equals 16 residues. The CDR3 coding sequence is TGTGCCAGCTCAGCCCCTCGGACAGGGAACAGGGAGACCCAGTACTTC. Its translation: CASSAPRTGNRETQYF.

CDR3 loop: CASSQRGGRSYNEQFF. As DNA, the CDR3 is TGTGCCAGTAGCCAGCGGGGGGGCCGGTCCTACAATGAGCAGTTCTTC. The chain employs TRBV19 and TRBJ2-1; 10 bases align to TRBD2. The germline gives CDR1 LNHDA, CDR2 SQIVND (reference sequence). V was pared by 6 bases and J by 1 base, with 6 bases of the junction left unmatched. The CDR3 sequence is 16 residues long.

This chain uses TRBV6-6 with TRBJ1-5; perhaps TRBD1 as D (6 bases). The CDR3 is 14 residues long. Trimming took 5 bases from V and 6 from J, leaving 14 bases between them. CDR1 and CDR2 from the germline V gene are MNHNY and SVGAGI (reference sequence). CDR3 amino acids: CASSQTGIIQPQHF. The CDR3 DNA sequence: TGTGCCAGCAGTCAAACAGGGATTATTCAGCCCCAGCATTTT.

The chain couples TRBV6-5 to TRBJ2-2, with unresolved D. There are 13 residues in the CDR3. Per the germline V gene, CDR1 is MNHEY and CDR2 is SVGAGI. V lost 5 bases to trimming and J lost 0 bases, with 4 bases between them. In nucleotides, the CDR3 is TGTGCCAGCAGTAAGACGAACACCGGGGAGCTGTTTTTT. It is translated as CASSKTNTGELFF.

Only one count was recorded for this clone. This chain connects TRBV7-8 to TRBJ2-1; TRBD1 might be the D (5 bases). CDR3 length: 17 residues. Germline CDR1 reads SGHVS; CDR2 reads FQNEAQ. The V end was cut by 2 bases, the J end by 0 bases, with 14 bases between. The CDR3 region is CASSLKSRGYSYNEQFF. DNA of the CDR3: TGTGCCAGCAGCTTAAAGTCTAGGGGATACTCCTACAATGAGCAGTTCTTC.

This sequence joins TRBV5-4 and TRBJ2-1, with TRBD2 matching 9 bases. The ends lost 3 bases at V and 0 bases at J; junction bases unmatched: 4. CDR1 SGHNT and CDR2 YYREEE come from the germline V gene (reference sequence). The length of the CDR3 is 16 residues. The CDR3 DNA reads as TGTGCCAGCAGCTCGCAGACTAGCGGCTCCTACAATGAGCAGTTCTTC. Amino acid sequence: CASSSQTSGSYNEQFF.

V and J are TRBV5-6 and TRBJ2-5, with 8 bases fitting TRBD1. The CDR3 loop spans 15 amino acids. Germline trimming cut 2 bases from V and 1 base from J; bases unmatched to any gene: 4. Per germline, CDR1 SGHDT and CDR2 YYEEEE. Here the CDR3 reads CASSLIGQGQETQYF. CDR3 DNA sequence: TGTGCCAGCAGCTTAATCGGACAGGGCCAAGAGACCCAGTACTTC. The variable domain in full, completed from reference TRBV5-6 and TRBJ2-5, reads DAGVTQSPTHLIKTRGQQVTLRCSPKSGHDTVSWYQQALGQGPQFIFQYYEEEERQRGNFPDRFSGHQFPNYSSELNVNALLLGDSALYLCASSLIGQGQETQYFGPGTRLLVL.

The chain's CDR3 is CASSPRLELEKLFF. The CDR3 coding sequence is TGTGCCAGCTCACCACGGCTTGAGCTTGAAAAACTGTTTTTT. V gene TRBV18 combines with J gene TRBJ1-4; D remains unclear. CDR1 and CDR2 (germline): KGHSH, LQKENI. Trimming removed 1 base from V and 7 bases from J, with 10 bases in between. CDR3 length: 14 residues.

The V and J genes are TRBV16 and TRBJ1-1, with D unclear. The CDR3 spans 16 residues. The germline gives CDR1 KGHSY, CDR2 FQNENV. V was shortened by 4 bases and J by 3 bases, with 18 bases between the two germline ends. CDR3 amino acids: CASSRVRGRGYTEAFF. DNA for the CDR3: TGTGCCAGCAGCCGCGTCCGCGGTCGGGGATACACTGAAGCTTTCTTT.

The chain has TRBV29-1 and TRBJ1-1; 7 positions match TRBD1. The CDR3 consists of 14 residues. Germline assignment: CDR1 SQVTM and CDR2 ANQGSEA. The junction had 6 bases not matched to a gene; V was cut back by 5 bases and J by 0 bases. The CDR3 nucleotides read TGCAGCGTTAAACCAGGGACAGTGAACACTGAAGCTTTCTTT. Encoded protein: CSVKPGTVNTEAFF.

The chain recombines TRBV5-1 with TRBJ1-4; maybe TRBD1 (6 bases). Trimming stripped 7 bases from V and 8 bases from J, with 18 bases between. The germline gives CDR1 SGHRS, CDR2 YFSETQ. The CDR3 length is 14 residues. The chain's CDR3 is CASAGGGGGEKLFF. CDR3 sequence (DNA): TGCGCCAGCGCAGGTGGGGGCGGAGGGGAAAAACTGTTTTTT.

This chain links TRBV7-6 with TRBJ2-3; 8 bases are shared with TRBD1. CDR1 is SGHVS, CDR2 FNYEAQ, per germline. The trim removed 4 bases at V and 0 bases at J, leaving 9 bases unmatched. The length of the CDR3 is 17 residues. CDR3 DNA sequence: TGTGCCAGCAGCTCCCCTCGACAGGGGAGGAGCACAGATACGCAGTATTTT. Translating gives CASSSPRQGRSTDTQYF. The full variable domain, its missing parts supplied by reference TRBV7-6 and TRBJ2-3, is GAGVSQSPRYKVTKRGQDVALRCDPISGHVSLYWYRQALGQGPEFLTYFNYEAQQDKSGLPNDRFSAERPEGSISTLTIQRTEQRDSAMYRCASSSPRQGRSTDTQYFGPGTRLTVL.

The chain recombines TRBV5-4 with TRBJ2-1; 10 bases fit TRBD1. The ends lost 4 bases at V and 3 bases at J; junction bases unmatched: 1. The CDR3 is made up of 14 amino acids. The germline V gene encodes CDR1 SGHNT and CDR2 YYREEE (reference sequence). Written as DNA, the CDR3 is TGTGCCAGCAGCCGGACAGGGGGCTACAATGAGCAGTTCTTC. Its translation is CASSRTGGYNEQFF.

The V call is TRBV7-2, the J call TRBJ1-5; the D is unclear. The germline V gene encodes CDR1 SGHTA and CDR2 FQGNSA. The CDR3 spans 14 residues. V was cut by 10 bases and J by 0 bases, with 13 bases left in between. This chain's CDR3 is CATSAGYSNQPQHF. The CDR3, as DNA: TGTGCCACTTCGGCGGGGTATAGCAATCAGCCCCAGCATTTT.

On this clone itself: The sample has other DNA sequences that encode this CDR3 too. For the CDR3, the DNA is TGTGCCAGCAGTGTAGGACAGGGGGCCCAGCCCCAGCATTTT. This sequence encodes CASSVGQGAQPQHF. The V gene is TRBV2, the J gene TRBJ1-5; 11 bases align to TRBD1. This CDR3 contains 14 residues. Looked up from germline, CDR1 is SNHLY and CDR2 is FYNNEI. After removal of 4 bases from V and 7 bases from J, the junction contained 3 bases not matched to a gene.

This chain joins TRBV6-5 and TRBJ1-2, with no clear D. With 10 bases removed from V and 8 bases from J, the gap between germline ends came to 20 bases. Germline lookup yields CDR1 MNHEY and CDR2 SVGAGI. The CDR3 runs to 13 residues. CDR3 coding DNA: TGTGCCACCTCGGGTACCGGCGGAGGGGGCTACACCTTC. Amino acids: CATSGTGGGGYTF.

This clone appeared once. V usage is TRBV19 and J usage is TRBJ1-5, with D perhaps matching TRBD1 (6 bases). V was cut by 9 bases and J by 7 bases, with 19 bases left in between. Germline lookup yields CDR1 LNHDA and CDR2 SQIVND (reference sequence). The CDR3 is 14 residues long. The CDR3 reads CASQPGGARQPQHF. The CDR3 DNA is TGTGCCAGCCAACCGGGGGGGGCAAGGCAGCCCCAGCATTTT. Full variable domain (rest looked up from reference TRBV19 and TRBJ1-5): DGGITQSPKYLFRKEGQNVTLSCEQNLNHDAMYWYRQDPGQGLRLIYYSQIVNDFQKGDIAEGYSVSREKKESFPLTVTSAQKNPTAFYLCASQPGGARQPQHFGDGTRLSIL.

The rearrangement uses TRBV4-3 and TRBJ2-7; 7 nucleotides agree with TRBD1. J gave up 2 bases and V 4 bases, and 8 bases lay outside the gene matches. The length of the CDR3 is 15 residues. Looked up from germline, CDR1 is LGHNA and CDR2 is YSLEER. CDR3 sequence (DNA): TGCGCCAGCAGCCGGGGACAGAATCAACCCTACGAGCAGTACTTC. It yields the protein CASSRGQNQPYEQYF.

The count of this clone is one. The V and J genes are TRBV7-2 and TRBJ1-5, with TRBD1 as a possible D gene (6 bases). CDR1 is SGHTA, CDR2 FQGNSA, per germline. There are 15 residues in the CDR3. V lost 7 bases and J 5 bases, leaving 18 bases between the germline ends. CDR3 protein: CASTRVAGAHQPQHF. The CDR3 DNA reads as TGTGCCAGCACCCGCGTGGCAGGGGCCCATCAGCCCCAGCATTTT.

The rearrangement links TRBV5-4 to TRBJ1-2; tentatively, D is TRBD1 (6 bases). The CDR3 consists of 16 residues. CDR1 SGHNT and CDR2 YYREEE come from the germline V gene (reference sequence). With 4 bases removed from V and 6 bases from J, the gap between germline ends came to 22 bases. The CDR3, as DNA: TGTGCCAGCAGCCCGGGACACGTGGGGCCGGTTCATGGCTACACCTTC. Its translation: CASSPGHVGPVHGYTF.

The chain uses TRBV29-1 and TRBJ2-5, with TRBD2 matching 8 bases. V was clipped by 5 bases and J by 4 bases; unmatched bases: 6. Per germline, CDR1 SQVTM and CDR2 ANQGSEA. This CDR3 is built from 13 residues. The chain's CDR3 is CSVLTGGAETQYF. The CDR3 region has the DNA TGCAGCGTTCTAACGGGGGGGGCAGAGACCCAGTACTTC.

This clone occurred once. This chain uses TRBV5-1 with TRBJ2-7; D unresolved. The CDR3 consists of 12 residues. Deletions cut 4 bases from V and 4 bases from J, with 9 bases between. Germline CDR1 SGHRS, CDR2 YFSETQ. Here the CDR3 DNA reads TGCGCCAGCAGCGCAAACATATACGAGCAGTACTTC. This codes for CASSANIYEQYF.

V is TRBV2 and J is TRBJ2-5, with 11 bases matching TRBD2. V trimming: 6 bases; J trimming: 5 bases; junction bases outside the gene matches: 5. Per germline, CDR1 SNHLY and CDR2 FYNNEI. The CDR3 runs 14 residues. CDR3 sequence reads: CASRRLAGSETQYF. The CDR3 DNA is TGTGCCAGCAGACGACTAGCGGGGTCGGAGACCCAGTACTTC.

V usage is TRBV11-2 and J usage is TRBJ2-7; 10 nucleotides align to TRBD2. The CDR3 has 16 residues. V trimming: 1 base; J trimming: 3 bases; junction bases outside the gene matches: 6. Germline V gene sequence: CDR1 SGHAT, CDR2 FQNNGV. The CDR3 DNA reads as TGTGCCAGCAGCTTAGTGGCTAGCGGGGGCCACTACGAGCAGTACTTC. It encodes CASSLVASGGHYEQYF.

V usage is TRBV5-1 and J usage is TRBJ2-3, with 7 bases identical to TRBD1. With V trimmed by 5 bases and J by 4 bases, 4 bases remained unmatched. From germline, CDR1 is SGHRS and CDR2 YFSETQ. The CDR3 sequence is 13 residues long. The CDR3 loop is CASSIGGPDTQYF. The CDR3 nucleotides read TGCGCCAGCAGTATAGGGGGCCCAGATACGCAGTATTTT.